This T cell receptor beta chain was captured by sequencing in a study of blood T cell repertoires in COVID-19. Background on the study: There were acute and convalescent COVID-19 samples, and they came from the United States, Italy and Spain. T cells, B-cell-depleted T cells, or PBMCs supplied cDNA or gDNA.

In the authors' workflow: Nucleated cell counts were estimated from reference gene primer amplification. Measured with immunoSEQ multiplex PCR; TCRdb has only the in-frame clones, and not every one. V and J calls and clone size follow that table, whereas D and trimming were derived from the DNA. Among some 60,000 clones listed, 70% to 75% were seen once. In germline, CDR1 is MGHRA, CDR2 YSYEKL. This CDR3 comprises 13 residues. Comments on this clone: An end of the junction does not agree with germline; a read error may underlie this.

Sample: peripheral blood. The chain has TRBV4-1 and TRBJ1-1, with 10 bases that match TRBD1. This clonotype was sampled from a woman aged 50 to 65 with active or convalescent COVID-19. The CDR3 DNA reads TGCGCCAGCAGCGGGGAGGGACAGGGGAACCGATTTTTT. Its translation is CASSGEGQGNRFF.